One and the same sample provided the 10 T cell receptor beta chains below, sequenced in a study of T cell responses to AZD1222 COVID-19 vaccine. The assay was immunoSEQ multiplex PCR, and TCRdb's table has in-frame clones only and misses some. The table has 85,000 to 90,000 clones, around 90% seen once. Sequences were derived from peripheral blood, sampled 28 days after the second AZD1222 dose. The source is an adult who received the AZD1222 COVID-19 vaccine.

The chain employs TRBV7-8 and TRBJ2-7; D might be TRBD2 (7 bases). Germline V gene lookup returns CDR1 SGHVS and CDR2 FQNEAQ. The V and J ends lost 5 bases and 1 base respectively, with 24 bases between them. The CDR3 totals 18 residues. CDR3 loop: CASSQNHPGGLESYEQYV. In DNA form, the CDR3 reads TGTGCCAGCAGCCAAAACCACCCGGGGGGCCTTGAGTCCTACGAGCAGTACGTC.

The chain employs TRBV5-1 and TRBJ2-5, with D unclear. V lost 4 bases and J lost 4, with 8 bases in between. The CDR3 loop spans 12 amino acids. CDR1 is SGHRS, CDR2 YFSETQ, per germline. The CDR3, as DNA: TGCGCCAGCAGCATCGTATCAGAGACCCAGTACTTC. It yields the protein CASSIVSETQYF.

The chain combines TRBV15 with TRBJ1-2; maybe TRBD1 (6 bases). This CDR3 spans 15 amino acids. CDR1 LNHNV and CDR2 YYDKDF come from the germline V gene (reference sequence). V gave up 6 bases and J gave up 2 bases, with 16 bases separating them. The CDR3 DNA sequence: TGTGCCACCAGACAACAGGGACGGGGAAACTATGGCTACACCTTC. This sequence encodes CATRQQGRGNYGYTF.

The V gene is TRBV5-1, the J gene TRBJ2-3; tentatively, D is TRBD1 (6 bases). The V and J ends lost 4 bases and 4 bases respectively, with 13 bases between them. The CDR3 is made up of 14 amino acids. Germline V gene sequence: CDR1 SGHRS, CDR2 YFSETQ. The DNA for the CDR3 is TGCGCCAGCAGCAACACAGGGTGGGCAGATACGCAGTATTTT. The encoded protein is CASSNTGWADTQYF.

The gene calls are TRBV19 and TRBJ1-2, with D uncertain. This CDR3 region has 16 residues. Looked up from germline, CDR1 is LNHDA and CDR2 is SQIVND (reference sequence). V was cut by 7 bases and J by 4 bases, with 22 bases left in between. The CDR3 reads CASKGPFVQQLYGYTF. The DNA for the CDR3 is TGTGCCAGTAAAGGCCCCTTCGTGCAGCAGCTCTATGGCTACACCTTC.

This sequence joins TRBV6-5 and TRBJ2-1; the match to TRBD1 covers 8 bases. CDR1 is MNHEY and CDR2 is SVGAGI in the germline V gene. V shed 4 bases and J 8 bases; nucleotides not matched to a gene: 10. CDR3 size: 15 residues. The CDR3: CASSLGQGIGDEQFF. The DNA of the CDR3 is TGTGCCAGCAGTTTAGGACAGGGTATCGGGGATGAGCAGTTCTTC.

The J gene is TRBJ2-1, the V gene TRBV27; D remains ambiguous. This CDR3 comprises 13 residues. Trimming removed 0 bases at V and 8 bases at J, with 8 bases between. CDR1 MNHEY and CDR2 SMNVEV come from the germline V gene (reference sequence). CDR3 in amino acids: CASSLSPSHEQFF. CDR3 nucleotides: TGTGCCAGCAGTTTATCCCCCTCCCATGAGCAGTTCTTC.

This clone was detected only once. The rearrangement joins TRBV11-2 to TRBJ2-1; 8 bases are shared with TRBD2. Trimming took 3 bases from V and 0 from J; bases not matched to a gene: 1. Per germline, CDR1 SGHAT and CDR2 FQNNGV. The CDR3 covers 15 residues. The CDR3 coding sequence is TGTGCCAGCAGCTTCCTAGCGGGCTCCTACAATGAGCAGTTCTTC. It encodes CASSFLAGSYNEQFF.

The chain joins TRBV2 to TRBJ2-7; 9 positions match TRBD1. There are 15 residues in the CDR3. Germline-derived CDR1 and CDR2 are SNHLY and FYNNEI. J lost 5 bases, V lost 6 bases, and 11 bases had no gene match. DNA for the CDR3: TGTGCCAGCAGCGACCCCTGGGACAGGGTAGACGAGCAGTACTTC. This sequence encodes CASSDPWDRVDEQYF.

V usage is TRBV3-1 (or the pseudogene TRBV3-2) and J usage is TRBJ2-1; 9 bases agree with TRBD1. Germline CDR1 and CDR2: LGHDT and YNNKEL (reference sequence). This CDR3 contains 19 residues. V was clipped by 0 bases and J by 6 bases; unmatched bases: 15. CDR3 in DNA: TGTGCCAGCAGCCAAGATGCGGCCTCGAGATGGACAGGGGCCAATGAGCAGTTCTTC. It specifies CASSQDAASRWTGANEQFF.